This T cell receptor (beta chain) was recorded in a study of blood T cell repertoires in COVID-19. This CDR3 has 12 residues. The V end lost 2 bases, the J end lost 4 bases, and 5 bases lay between the germline ends. CDR1 is LGHNT, CDR2 FRNRAP, per germline. Membership in each cohort depended on participant-reported clinical history. Generated by immunoSEQ multiplex PCR, the TCRdb table keeps only in-frame clones and is missing some. The sample contains 350,000 or so clones, 80% to 90% of which appear only once. This receptor was obtained from a woman in her 40s with acute COVID-19. The V and J genes are TRBV12-5 and TRBJ1-1; D uncertain. Sequences were obtained from PBMCs or T cells enriched from blood (not recorded which). The CDR3 protein is CASGLPLTEAFF. CDR3 in DNA: TGTGCTAGTGGTTTGCCTCTCACTGAAGCTTTCTTT.